The clone carrying this TCR beta chain has just a few counts. Its antigen remains unidentified. The sample comes from a study of metastatic and nonmetastatic thyroid tumors. At the level of the study: Comparative analysis of repertoires was undertaken across blood and tumor or nodule tissue obtained from malignant and benign thyroid patients. Whole-study findings and limits: For both blood and tumor, malignant thyroid tumors reportedly showed significantly higher TCR beta diversity than benign nodules did.

With 3 bases removed from V and 0 bases from J, the gap between germline ends came to 9 bases. The CDR3 is made up of 15 amino acids. All patients were treatment-naive before thyroid surgery. In the authors' methods: The study built a papillary thyroid cancer distant-metastasis classifier from CDR3 differences across clinicopathological groups. TCRdb re-clonotyped the PCR reads through MiXCR. TCRdb's processing, not the authors' own work, is the source of the V and J calls. The sample consists of 75,000 to 95,000 clones, roughly 13% of them appearing once. J is TRBJ2-1 and V is TRBV12-3 or TRBV12-4; D gene ambiguous. The sequencing sample was made of blood. This TCR was sampled from a female donor with papillary thyroid cancer or a benign thyroid nodule (not recorded which). Some clones in this sample may be carry-over from other donors' samples. The chain's CDR3 is CASSFGEASYNEQFF. In nucleotides, the CDR3 is TGTGCCAGCAGTTTTGGGGAAGCCTCCTACAATGAGCAGTTCTTC.